This is a list of T cell receptor beta chains from one sample in a study of multiple sclerosis patients with progressive multifocal leukoencephalopathy. The method was immunoSEQ multiplex PCR; TCRdb's version includes in-frame clones alone and lacks a portion of them. The sample consists of approximately 28,000 clones, about nine tenths of them appearing once. This sample comprised PBMCs, obtained from a patient treated with natalizumab. The source is a woman in her thirties or forties with progressive multifocal leukoencephalopathy. Both conserved end residues are part of each CDR3. A D gene is named only where the DNA matches it firmly. Size is stated for part of the rows, as once, few or many counts, or as a class when the clone is expanded.

TRBV28	.	TRBJ1-1	.	CASSFQRTEAFF	TGTGCCAGCAGTTTCCAAAGGACTGAAGCTTTCTTT
TRBV5-1	.	TRBJ1-6	.	CASSSMQDSPLHF	TGCGCCAGCAGCTCTATGCAAGATTCACCCCTCCACTTT
TRBV11-3	few	TRBJ2-7	TRBD1	CASSTRGDRGREQYF	TGTGCCAGCAGCACCCGCGGGGACAGGGGGCGTGAGCAGTACTTC
TRBV4-3	.	TRBJ2-2	TRBD2	CASSRRLAGEKNTGELFF	TGCGCCAGCAGCCGGAGACTAGCGGGGGAGAAGAACACCGGGGAGCTGTTTTTT
TRBV7-9	.	TRBJ2-7	.	CASSLTGELYEQYF	TGTGCCAGCAGCTTGACCGGCGAGTTGTACGAGCAGTACTTC
TRBV27	.	TRBJ2-2	TRBD1	CASRQGTGDTGELFF	TGTGCCAGCAGACAAGGGACAGGGGACACCGGGGAGCTGTTTTTT
TRBV2	.	TRBJ2-6	TRBD2	CASERSGTSGSSGANVQTF	TGTGCCAGCGAGAGGTCCGGGACTAGCGGGAGCTCTGGGGCCAACGTCCAGACTTTC
TRBV2	.	TRBJ2-3	.	CASNLNRIDTQYF	TGTGCCAGCAACTTAAACAGAATCGATACGCAGTATTTT
TRBV15	.	TRBJ1-1	.	CATSRDRTNTEAFF	TGTGCCACCAGCAGAGACAGGACTAACACTGAAGCTTTCTTT
TRBV6-6	.	TRBJ1-1	.	CASSQPRNTEAFF	TGTGCCAGCAGCCAGCCCAGGAACACTGAAGCTTTCTTT
TRBV7-9	.	TRBJ1-2	.	CASSAITRQTNYGYTF	TGTGCCAGCAGCGCTATTACAAGACAGACTAACTATGGCTACACCTTC
TRBV19	.	TRBJ1-5	TRBD1	CASSIGTGGNQPQHF	TGTGCCAGTAGTATAGGGACAGGGGGCAATCAGCCCCAGCATTTT
TRBV7-2	.	TRBJ2-2	TRBD2	CASSLGRGLAGPNTGELFF	TGTGCCAGCAGCTTAGGTAGAGGACTAGCGGGTCCGAACACCGGGGAGCTGTTTTTT
TRBV30	.	TRBJ1-1	.	CAWRKTRQGTEAFF	TGTGCCTGGAGGAAGACAAGGCAGGGCACTGAAGCTTTCTTT
TRBV5-1	.	TRBJ2-2	.	CASSLGGENTGELFF	TGCGCCAGCAGCTTGGGGGGGGAGAACACCGGGGAGCTGTTTTTT
TRBV7-9	.	TRBJ2-5	.	CASSFQGWETQYF	TGTGCCAGCAGCTTCCAGGGTTGGGAGACCCAGTACTTC
TRBV7-7	few	TRBJ2-7	.	CASSLATNYEQYF	TGTGCTAGCAGCTTAGCCACTAACTACGAGCAGTACTTC
TRBV7-8	.	TRBJ1-5	TRBD1	CASSAGQGARQPQHF	TGTGCCAGCAGCGCGGGACAGGGGGCTCGGCAGCCCCAGCATTTT